The 15 T cell receptor beta chains below were found in one sample sequenced in a study of response to subunit inactivated influenza vaccine. TCRdb used MiXCR to reprocess the RT-PCR reads, holding one entry per CDR3 protein. The data show 710,000 or so distinct CDR3 sequences, 15% to 18% seen once. The material sequenced was PBMCs from blood, taken about 12 days after vaccination. These receptors were taken from a man between 45 and 60 years old who received an inactivated influenza vaccine.

The V and J genes are TRBV29-1 and TRBJ2-2, with 7 bases identical to TRBD2. CDR3 size: 15 residues. V trimming: 2 bases; J trimming: 3 bases; junction bases outside the gene matches: 6. Germline V CDR1 and CDR2: SQVTM, ANQGSEA. The CDR3, as DNA: TGCAGCGTTGAACTCGGGAGGACCCACACCGGGGAGCTGTTTTTT. Translation: CSVELGRTHTGELFF.

V is TRBV20-1 and J is TRBJ1-6; no clear D gene. The CDR3 sequence is 11 residues long. Germline CDR1 DFQATT, CDR2 SNEGSKA (reference sequence). Trimming removed 5 bases from V and 5 bases from J, with 4 bases in between. CDR3 region: CSALNNSPLHF. The CDR3 DNA reads as TGCAGTGCTCTAAATAATTCACCCCTCCACTTT.

The J gene is TRBJ2-7, the V gene TRBV20-1, with D unclear. With 0 bases removed from V and 2 bases from J, the gap between germline ends came to 11 bases. Germline loops: CDR1 DFQATT, CDR2 SNEGSKA (reference sequence). This CDR3 has 14 amino acids. CDR3 bases: TGCAGTGCTAGAGATCCCCGGGTCCCCTACGAGCAGTACTTC. Translating it yields CSARDPRVPYEQYF.

This clonotype was picked up a small number of times. The chain combines TRBV4-2 with TRBJ2-1; the D is unclear. The CDR3 spans 13 residues. Germline V gene lookup returns CDR1 LGHNA and CDR2 YNFKEQ. V was pared by 4 bases and J by 7 bases, with 11 bases between. CDR3 loop: CASSPSPVNEQFF. CDR3 sequence (DNA): TGTGCCAGCAGCCCATCCCCGGTTAATGAGCAGTTCTTC.

V gene TRBV6-1 combines with J gene TRBJ2-2, with 7 bases fitting TRBD1. The CDR3 consists of 15 residues. CDR1 and CDR2 from the germline V gene are MNHNS and SASEGT. V gave up 6 bases and J gave up 5 bases; unmatched junction bases: 9. DNA of the CDR3: TGTGCCAGCAGGACCGACAGGGTCACGACCGGGGAGCTGTTTTTT. Amino acids: CASRTDRVTTGELFF.

This clonotype was picked up a small number of times. This sequence joins TRBV5-8 and TRBJ1-3; D not certain. This CDR3 is 17 amino acids long. Germline assignment: CDR1 SGHTS and CDR2 YDEGEE. The ends were cut back, 5 bases at V and 0 bases at J, with 18 bases in the middle. CDR3 in amino acids: CASSLSPRLHSGNTIYF. The CDR3 nucleotides are TGTGCCAGCAGTTTAAGCCCACGACTGCACTCTGGAAACACCATATATTTT.

This clonotype was observed many times. The chain recombines TRBV5-1 with TRBJ1-2, with TRBD1 matching 7 bases. The ends lost 4 bases at V and 4 bases at J; junction bases unmatched: 19. Germline V lookup: CDR1 SGHRS, CDR2 YFSETQ. The CDR3 totals 18 residues. This CDR3 reads CASSPRGGQTRDGYGYTF. Here the CDR3 DNA reads TGCGCCAGCAGCCCCCGAGGGGGACAGACCAGAGATGGCTATGGCTACACCTTC.

The sample holds a few counts of this clonotype. This chain connects TRBV20-1 to TRBJ2-7, with D tentatively TRBD2 (7 bases). The germline gives CDR1 DFQATT, CDR2 SNEGSKA (reference sequence). CDR3 length equals 17 residues. The V and J ends lost 4 bases and 4 bases respectively, with 26 bases between them. The CDR3 bases are TGCAGTGCTAAGAGTTTGTCCGGGGGGCGCGTGGGTTACGAGCAGTACTTC. Translation: CSAKSLSGGRVGYEQYF.

This clonotype has a handful of counts. This chain connects TRBV19 to TRBJ2-7, with 9 bases that match TRBD2. The germline V gene encodes CDR1 LNHDA and CDR2 SQIVND (reference sequence). V shed 2 bases and J 3 bases; nucleotides not matched to a gene: 2. This CDR3 comprises 14 residues. The DNA of the CDR3 is TGTGCCAGTAGTATATCAGCGGGAGGCTACGAGCAGTACTTC. Translated: CASSISAGGYEQYF.

The V and J genes are TRBV12-3 or TRBV12-4 and TRBJ2-5, with unresolved D. The ends were cut back, 5 bases at V and 5 bases at J, with 12 bases in the middle. The CDR3 loop spans 13 amino acids. The CDR3 DNA reads TGTGCCAGCAGTACCTCGGACCGGGAGACCCAGTACTTC. Protein sequence: CASSTSDRETQYF.

The rearrangement links TRBV7-9 to TRBJ2-7; D possibly matches TRBD1 or TRBD2 (5 bases each). The CDR3 has 16 residues. V shed 5 bases and J shed 2 bases, with 19 bases lying between them. Germline V gives CDR1 SEHNR, CDR2 FQNEAQ (reference sequence). The CDR3 sequence: CASSAPGTRYAYEQYF. DNA for the CDR3: TGTGCCAGCAGCGCTCCGGGGACCAGATATGCCTACGAGCAGTACTTC.

The rearrangement joins TRBV11-2 to TRBJ2-2; D unclear. Germline CDR1 SGHAT, CDR2 FQNNGV. CDR3 size: 16 residues. V lost 4 bases to trimming and J lost 4 bases, with 16 bases between them. The CDR3 bases are TGTGCCAGCAGCTCCGTAGGGCGACTTCGCACCGGGGAGCTGTTTTTT. It is translated as CASSSVGRLRTGELFF.

V gene TRBV20-1 combines with J gene TRBJ2-5; TRBD1 matches at 7 bases. The CDR3 is 11 residues long. The V segment lost 8 bases and the J segment 4 bases; nucleotides outside the gene matches: 4. Germline CDR1 is DFQATT and CDR2 is SNEGSKA (reference sequence). In DNA form, the CDR3 reads TGCAGTTTACAGGGGATAGAGACCCAGTACTTC. It is translated as CSLQGIETQYF.

The chain has TRBV10-3 and TRBJ1-2, with 9 bases identical to TRBD1. CDR1 and CDR2 from the germline V gene are ENHRY and SYGVKD. The CDR3 is 15 amino acids. The V segment lost 2 bases and the J segment 8 bases; nucleotides outside the gene matches: 9. CDR3 in amino acids: CAISEGGQGSGGYTF. The CDR3 region has the DNA TGTGCCATCAGTGAGGGGGGACAGGGTTCGGGAGGCTACACCTTC.

This clonotype has ten or more counts. The genes are TRBV5-6 and TRBJ2-4; D not resolved. The CDR3 has 13 residues. Trimming removed 4 bases at V and 8 bases at J, with 13 bases between. CDR1 is SGHDT, CDR2 YYEEEE, per germline. CDR3 DNA sequence: TGTGCCAGCAGCCTCCGTTGGTCGGACATTCAGTACTTC. It is translated as CASSLRWSDIQYF.